The rows below give T cell receptor beta chains drawn from one sample of a study of blood T cells in healthy people across ages. Via MiXCR, TCRdb re-called the 5' RACE reads, giving one row per CDR3 protein. This table has roughly 800,000 distinct CDR3 sequences, more than 20% appearing once. These data also featured in a second study, about T cells of mothers and their children.

The sample taken for sequencing was blood. Receptor source: a boy aged 5 to 17 in good health. The CDR3 runs from the conserved cysteine through the conserved F or W. The D gene is left open where the match is weak. Not every row has a clone size; where given, it reads once, few, many or a size class.

j_gene | len | d_gene | v_gene | abundance | CDR3aa | CDR3nt
TRBJ2-5 | 15 | NA | TRBV7-9 | NA | CASSHRGEEWETQYF | TGTGCCAGCAGCCACAGAGGGGAGGAATGGGAGACCCAGTACTTC
TRBJ1-1 | 14 | TRBD1 | TRBV29-1 | NA | CSVAGQGTNTEAFF | TGCAGCGTTGCCGGACAGGGGACTAACACTGAAGCTTTCTTT
TRBJ1-6 | 16 | NA | TRBV4-3 | few | CASSPDLSSYNSPLHF | TGCGCCAGCAGCCCGGATCTCAGCTCCTATAATTCACCCCTCCACTTT
TRBJ2-3 | 15 | NA | TRBV5-5 | NA | CASSPGPASTDTQYF | TGTGCCAGCAGCCCAGGACCGGCTAGCACAGATACGCAGTATTTT
TRBJ1-1 | 17 | TRBD1 | TRBV27 | NA | CASSPTGWTGVNTEAFF | TGTGCCAGCAGTCCGACAGGGTGGACAGGGGTGAACACTGAAGCTTTCTTT
TRBJ2-1 | 16 | TRBD1 | TRBV5-5 | few | CASSLTPGQGVHEQFF | TGTGCCAGCAGCTTGACTCCGGGACAGGGAGTCCATGAGCAGTTCTTC
TRBJ2-5 | 15 | TRBD1 | TRBV24-1 | few | CATSGSGQRQETQYF | TGTGCCACCTCCGGATCGGGACAGCGCCAAGAGACCCAGTACTTC
TRBJ1-2 | 15 | TRBD1 | TRBV20-1 | few | CSARGDSGSNYGYTF | TGCAGTGCTAGGGGGGACAGTGGTTCTAACTATGGCTACACCTTC
TRBJ2-7 | 15 | NA | TRBV11-2 | few | CASSLARSPVSEQYF | TGTGCCAGCAGCTTAGCTCGGAGTCCGGTTAGTGAGCAGTACTTC
TRBJ2-5 | 13 | TRBD1 | TRBV6-5 | few | CASSSGQAKAQYF | TGTGCCAGCAGTTCGGGACAGGCTAAGGCCCAGTACTTC
TRBJ1-5 | 13 | NA | TRBV19 | NA | CASRWGRNQPQHF | TGTGCCAGTAGGTGGGGGCGGAATCAGCCCCAGCATTTT
TRBJ1-2 | 16 | TRBD1 | TRBV12-3/TRBV12-4 | few | CASSPLRGLSNYGYTF | TGTGCCAGCAGTCCCCTCAGGGGGCTGTCTAACTATGGCTACACCTTC
TRBJ1-2 | 14 | NA | TRBV12-3/TRBV12-4 | NA | CASSLTEQQTGYTF | TGTGCCAGCAGTTTGACGGAACAACAGACAGGCTACACCTTC
TRBJ1-2 | 12 | TRBD1 | TRBV12-3/TRBV12-4 | few | CASSQTGDGYTF | TGTGCCAGCAGCCAGACAGGGGATGGCTACACCTTC
TRBJ2-7 | 11 | NA | TRBV3-1 | NA | CAGSQDSGQYF | TGTGCCGGCAGCCAAGATAGTGGGCAGTACTTC
TRBJ1-4 | 13 | NA | TRBV7-8 | many | CASSLGSNEKLFF | TGTGCCAGCAGCTTGGGGAGTAATGAAAAACTGTTTTTT
TRBJ2-7 | 13 | NA | TRBV12-5 | NA | CASGFAPLYEQYF | TGTGCTAGTGGTTTTGCCCCCCTTTACGAGCAGTACTTC
TRBJ2-7 | 13 | TRBD1 | TRBV4-1 | few | CASSQGQGDEQYF | TGCGCCAGCAGCCAAGGACAGGGTGACGAGCAGTACTTC
TRBJ1-2 | 16 | NA | TRBV20-1 | NA | CSARSPPLQINYGYTF | TGCAGTGCTAGATCGCCCCCTCTCCAAATTAACTATGGCTACACCTTC
TRBJ2-1 | 17 | NA | TRBV29-1 | NA | CSVDVVLGDILTNEQFF | TGCAGCGTTGACGTCGTTCTCGGGGACATCCTCACCAATGAGCAGTTCTTC
TRBJ2-1 | 16 | TRBD2 | TRBV27 | NA | CASSLISGSLVYEQFF | TGTGCCAGCAGTTTAATTAGCGGGAGCCTGGTTTATGAGCAGTTCTTC
TRBJ2-5 | 14 | TRBD1 | TRBV6-6 | NA | CASEGQPLQETQCF | TGTGCCAGCGAGGGACAGCCCCTACAAGAGACCCAGTGCTTC
TRBJ2-4 | 11 | NA | TRBV20-1 | NA | CSAGPGNIQYF | TGCAGTGCTGGACCGGGAAACATTCAGTACTTC
TRBJ2-5 | 15 | NA | TRBV27 | few | CASSLLGGPQETQYF | TGTGCCAGCAGTTTATTGGGGGGGCCCCAAGAGACCCAGTACTTC
TRBJ2-7 | 12 | NA | TRBV5-1 | many | CASSLEGGEQYF | TGCGCCAGCAGCTTGGAGGGGGGCGAGCAGTACTTC
TRBJ1-3 | 15 | NA | TRBV2 | NA | CASSQGRSSGNTIYF | TGTGCCAGCAGCCAGGGGAGAAGCTCTGGAAACACCATATATTTT
TRBJ1-3 | 14 | NA | TRBV7-9 | few | CASSLALFGNTIYF | TGTGCCAGCAGCTTAGCTCTCTTCGGAAACACCATATATTTT